This T cell receptor (beta chain) was found in a study of blood T cells in healthy people across ages. Germline values: CDR1 DFQATT, CDR2 SNEGSKA (reference sequence). This CDR3 is 15 amino acids long. Trimming pared 1 base from V and 1 base from J, leaving 10 bases between. This clonotype was seen a few times. Its antigen remains unknown. Combining a sample-barcoded 5' primer with a J-beta primer mix, a second PCR ran for about 7 to 12 cycles. MiXCR, applied by TCRdb to the 5' RACE reads, yields one record per CDR3 protein. The sample has 550,000 to 600,000 distinct CDR3 sequences, around half seen once. Points from the study as a whole: TCR beta diversity per million T cells fell roughly linearly with age. Higher diversity, along with more naive CD4+ cells, distinguished long-lived donors from aged donors.

No fewer than 5 micrograms of total RNA were isolated from every sample. This receptor was identified in a man at least 80 years old in good health. Material: blood. The chain links TRBV20-1 to TRBJ1-4; TRBD1 might be the D (6 bases). The CDR3 loop is CSARGQGITNEKLFF. The CDR3 DNA reads TGCAGTGCTAGAGGGCAGGGGATAACTAATGAAAAACTGTTTTTT.